Shown below are 20 T cell receptor beta chains from a single sample sequenced in a study of blood T cell repertoires in COVID-19. Only in-frame clones appear in the TCRdb table, and some are missing; sequencing was by immunoSEQ multiplex PCR. Of some 130,000 clones in the sample, roughly 90% are singletons; the top ten hold roughly 4%. The sample consisted of peripheral blood. The receptors originated from a man between 60 and 75 years old with COVID-19, enrolled during active disease.

This clone was detected only a few times. V gene TRBV5-1 combines with J gene TRBJ2-5; 8 bases align to TRBD2. After removal of 0 bases from V and 2 bases from J, the junction contained 6 bases not matched to a gene. The CDR3 loop spans 16 amino acids. Germline lookup yields CDR1 SGHRS and CDR2 YFSETQ. The CDR3 DNA is TGCGCCAGCAGCTTGGCGGGCGGGGGGCGACAAGAGACCCAGTACTTC. Translating it yields CASSLAGGGRQETQYF.

The rearrangement joins TRBV10-3 to TRBJ2-3; TRBD2 aligns across 14 bases. This CDR3 has 22 amino acids. Trimming at V came to 3 bases and at J to 0 bases, leaving 17 bases not matched to a gene. Germline CDR1 ENHRY, CDR2 SYGVKD. CDR3 protein: CAISDAFGRTSGGTFSTDTQYF. CDR3 DNA sequence: TGTGCCATCAGTGATGCTTTCGGTAGGACTAGCGGGGGGACCTTCAGCACAGATACGCAGTATTTT.

The chain uses TRBV9 and TRBJ2-2; 7 nucleotides line up with TRBD1. CDR3 length equals 16 residues. Germline V CDR1 and CDR2: SGDLS, YYNGEE. With V trimmed by 4 bases and J by 2 bases, 8 bases remained unmatched. CDR3 sequence reads: CASSIRDSLNTGELFF. In DNA form, the CDR3 reads TGTGCCAGCAGCATCCGGGACAGTCTAAACACCGGGGAGCTGTTTTTT.

This rearrangement joins TRBV7-9 to TRBJ2-3; the match to TRBD2 covers 13 bases. This CDR3 is built from 19 residues. With 6 bases clipped from V and 4 bases from J, the junction kept 16 bases outside the gene matches. Germline V CDR1 and CDR2: SEHNR, FQNEAQ (reference sequence). CDR3 loop: CASSFTTTSGGTLPDTQYF. In DNA, the CDR3 is TGTGCCAGCAGTTTTACCACGACTAGCGGGGGGACCCTGCCAGATACGCAGTATTTT.

The J gene is TRBJ1-1, the V gene TRBV4-1; D not resolved. The CDR3 sequence is 16 residues long. The ends were cut back, 0 bases at V and 0 bases at J, with 11 bases in the middle. Germline assignment: CDR1 MGHRA and CDR2 YSYEKL. CDR3: CASSQDWEGMNTEAFF. DNA for the CDR3: TGCGCCAGCAGCCAAGATTGGGAGGGCATGAACACTGAAGCTTTCTTT.

The rearrangement links TRBV19 to TRBJ1-1; D remains unclear. The ends were cut back, 8 bases at V and 1 base at J, with 11 bases in the middle. CDR3 size: 13 residues. The V gene's germline CDR1 is LNHDA and CDR2 SQIVND (reference sequence). The CDR3 bases are TGTGCCAGTTCTGGTAGTCGGAACACTGAAGCTTTCTTT. Translating it yields CASSGSRNTEAFF.

The rearrangement joins TRBV30 to TRBJ1-5; D might be TRBD1 (5 bases). The CDR3 runs 16 residues. V lost 1 base to trimming and J lost 5 bases, with 18 bases between them. Germline CDR1 reads GTSNPN; CDR2 reads SVGIG (reference sequence). CDR3 sequence: CAWSGGGTSYYQPQHF. The CDR3 bases are TGTGCCTGGAGTGGGGGTGGGACTTCCTACTATCAGCCCCAGCATTTT.

This rearrangement joins TRBV7-2 to TRBJ1-3; 9 nucleotides line up with TRBD1. Germline assignment: CDR1 SGHTA and CDR2 FQGNSA. V shed 5 bases, J shed 4 bases, and the junction held 6 bases outside the gene matches. CDR3 length: 15 residues. CDR3 in DNA: TGTGCCAGCAGCCTAGACAGGGGGGGCGGAAACACCATATATTTT. It encodes CASSLDRGGGNTIYF. Full variable domain (rest looked up from reference TRBV7-2 and TRBJ1-3): GAGVSQSPSNKVTEKGKDVELRCDPISGHTALYWYRQSLGQGLEFLIYFQGNSAPDKSGLPSDRFSAERTGGSVSTLTIQRTQQEDSAVYLCASSLDRGGGNTIYFGEGSWLTVV.

This clone has just one count. V usage is TRBV19 and J usage is TRBJ1-1, with D perhaps matching TRBD1 (6 bases). V lost 3 bases and J 4 bases, leaving 12 bases between the germline ends. This CDR3 contains 14 residues. Germline-derived CDR1 and CDR2 are LNHDA and SQIVND (reference sequence). The CDR3 reads CASSIHRAGTEAFF. As DNA, the CDR3 is TGTGCCAGTAGTATTCACAGGGCTGGCACTGAAGCTTTCTTT.

The V call is TRBV7-8, the J call TRBJ1-2; TRBD1 agrees at 7 bases. CDR1 is SGHVS, CDR2 FQNEAQ, per germline. CDR3 length: 14 residues. The V segment lost 5 bases and the J segment 3 bases; nucleotides outside the gene matches: 6. The CDR3 spells CASSQGDRDYGYTF. Written as DNA, the CDR3 is TGTGCCAGCAGCCAAGGGGACAGAGACTATGGCTACACCTTC. The full variable domain, completed using reference TRBV7-8 and TRBJ1-2, is GAGVSQSPRYKVAKRGQDVALRCDPISGHVSLFWYQQALGQGPEFLTYFQNEAQLDKSGLPSDRFFAERPEGSVSTLKIQRTQQEDSAVYLCASSQGDRDYGYTFGSGTRLTVV.

The chain couples TRBV12-3 or TRBV12-4 to TRBJ2-7; possible D gene TRBD2, 7 bases. The CDR3 contains 13 residues. Trimming took off 6 bases at V and 10 bases at J, with 19 bases between the two ends. CDR3 sequence: CASSQLGGRKQYF. CDR3 DNA: TGTGCCAGCAGCCAACTGGGGGGGCGGAAACAGTACTTC.

This chain connects TRBV19 to TRBJ1-2, with D possibly TRBD1 on 6 matching bases. Germline V gene lookup returns CDR1 LNHDA and CDR2 SQIVND (reference sequence). V lost 1 base and J 6 bases, leaving 9 bases between the germline ends. The CDR3 runs to 13 residues. CDR3 coding DNA: TGTGCCAGTAGTATAGTAGGGGGAGATGGCTACACCTTC. As protein: CASSIVGGDGYTF.

The chain employs TRBV7-2 and TRBJ1-1; D is possibly TRBD1 (5 bases). The CDR3 is 14 amino acids. CDR1 SGHTA and CDR2 FQGNSA come from the germline V gene. V lost 4 bases to trimming and J lost 12 bases, with 21 bases between them. CDR3 residues: CASSSPPGLLGTFF. The CDR3 DNA follows: TGTGCCAGCAGCTCCCCCCCGGGACTCTTAGGAACTTTCTTT.

This clone was counted once. The chain combines TRBV18 with TRBJ2-7, with 9 bases that match TRBD1. Germline V lookup: CDR1 KGHSH, CDR2 LQKENI. V trimming: 5 bases; J trimming: 2 bases; junction bases outside the gene matches: 10. This CDR3 is 16 amino acids long. CDR3 sequence: CASSSTGTGNAYEQYF. For the CDR3, the DNA is TGTGCCAGCTCATCCACCGGGACAGGGAACGCCTACGAGCAGTACTTC.

This chain uses TRBV18 with TRBJ1-4; no definite D call. Trimming pared 6 bases from V and 7 bases from J, leaving 12 bases between. Germline CDR1 KGHSH, CDR2 LQKENI. This CDR3 has 13 amino acids. CDR3 DNA sequence: TGTGCCAGCTCTGCGGGTCTGGGTGAAAAACTGTTTTTT. Protein sequence: CASSAGLGEKLFF.

The chain joins TRBV6-4 to TRBJ2-1; 7 positions match TRBD1. Per the germline V gene, CDR1 is MRHNA and CDR2 is SNTAGT. This CDR3 is built from 15 residues. Germline trimming cut 0 bases from V and 9 bases from J; bases unmatched to any gene: 8. Here the CDR3 DNA reads TGTGCCAGCAGTGACTCGAAGTCAGGGGGTGTTGAGCAGTTCTTC. This gives the protein CASSDSKSGGVEQFF.

The chain couples TRBV7-3 to TRBJ1-2; 9 positions match TRBD1. The CDR3 is 15 residues long. V gave up 5 bases and J gave up 2 bases; unmatched junction bases: 6. From germline, CDR1 is SGHTA and CDR2 FQGTGA. CDR3 in amino acids: CASSPRQGDNYGYTF. The CDR3 DNA reads as TGTGCCAGCAGCCCACGACAGGGGGACAACTATGGCTACACCTTC. Together with reference TRBV7-3 and TRBJ1-2, the CDR3 gives the full variable domain: GAGVSQTPSNKVTEKGKYVELRCDPISGHTALYWYRQSLGQGPEFLIYFQGTGAADDSGLPNDRFFAVRPEGSVSTLKIQRTERGDSAVYLCASSPRQGDNYGYTFGSGTRLTVV.

The V call is TRBV7-9, the J call TRBJ1-1; no firm D call. V lost 1 base, J lost 0 bases, and 9 bases lay in between. CDR1 is SEHNR and CDR2 is FQNEAQ in the germline V gene (reference sequence). The CDR3 loop spans 15 amino acids. CDR3 sequence: CASSLGASMNTEAFF. CDR3 nucleotides: TGTGCCAGCAGCTTAGGGGCGTCGATGAACACTGAAGCTTTCTTT.

This clone was recorded once. The chain links TRBV19 to TRBJ1-2, with a tentative D call TRBD1 (6 bases). V lost 7 bases and J 4 bases, leaving 16 bases between the germline ends. The CDR3 consists of 14 residues. The germline gives CDR1 LNHDA, CDR2 SQIVND (reference sequence). The CDR3 protein is CASKVLQGSYGYTF. DNA for the CDR3: TGTGCCAGTAAGGTTCTACAGGGATCCTATGGCTACACCTTC. Using reference TRBV19 and TRBJ1-2 for the parts outside the CDR3, the full variable domain is DGGITQSPKYLFRKEGQNVTLSCEQNLNHDAMYWYRQDPGQGLRLIYYSQIVNDFQKGDIAEGYSVSREKKESFPLTVTSAQKNPTAFYLCASKVLQGSYGYTFGSGTRLTVV.

This chain connects TRBV7-2 to TRBJ1-1, with D unclear. The CDR3 has 13 residues. Deletions cut 3 bases from V and 0 bases from J, with 5 bases between. Germline V gene lookup returns CDR1 SGHTA and CDR2 FQGNSA. This CDR3 reads CASSFLMNTEAFF. CDR3 sequence (DNA): TGTGCCAGCAGCTTCTTAATGAACACTGAAGCTTTCTTT.